One sample yielded the 21 T cell receptor beta chains listed below, sequenced in a study of OX40 agonist ivuxolimab in advanced cancers. The data were produced by immunoSEQ multiplex PCR, yet TCRdb's version contains in-frame clones alone and is incomplete. The sample contains 9,000 to 13,000 clones, 70% to 80% of which appear only once. The material sequenced was CD4+ or CD8+ T cells sorted from blood, taken in a trial of the OX40 agonist ivuxolimab. All receptors derive from an adult with an advanced solid tumor such as melanoma, head and neck, liver or kidney cancer.

This clone occurred once. V gene TRBV16 combines with J gene TRBJ1-2; no clear D gene. The CDR3 is 12 amino acids. V lost 4 bases and J 2 bases, leaving 5 bases between the germline ends. Germline assignment: CDR1 KGHSY and CDR2 FQNENV. CDR3 coding DNA: TGTGCCAGCAGCCGAGACAACTATGGCTACACCTTC. This encodes CASSRDNYGYTF.

This clone was seen a handful of times. The chain is built from TRBV5-1 and TRBJ1-1; D not certain. The CDR3 has 12 residues. With 5 bases removed from V and 0 bases from J, the gap between germline ends came to 5 bases. Looked up from germline, CDR1 is SGHRS and CDR2 is YFSETQ. CDR3 sequence reads: CASRNMNTEAFF. The CDR3 nucleotides read TGCGCCAGCAGGAACATGAACACTGAAGCTTTCTTT.

CDR3 protein: CASSAGQLNTEAFF. The CDR3 DNA sequence: TGCGCCAGCAGCGCGGGACAGCTCAACACTGAAGCTTTCTTT. The rearrangement links TRBV5-1 to TRBJ1-1; 7 bases are shared with TRBD1. V was pared by 4 bases and J by 2 bases, with 5 bases of the junction left unmatched. The CDR3 has 14 amino acids. The V gene's germline CDR1 is SGHRS and CDR2 YFSETQ.

By share, this clone ranks as medium-sized. Distinct nucleotide sequences in the sample also encode this CDR3. V and J are TRBV6-1 and TRBJ1-1; D not certain. This CDR3 has 15 residues. Germline-derived CDR1 and CDR2 are MNHNS and SASEGT. V gave up 0 bases and J gave up 1 base, with 9 bases separating them. For the CDR3, the DNA is TGTGCCAGCAGTGAAGCGCCCGTGGGGAACACTGAAGCTTTCTTT. Residues: CASSEAPVGNTEAFF.

This CDR3 is CASSFTGGGYTF. CDR3 sequence (DNA): TGTGCCAGCAGTTTCACAGGGGGGGGCTACACCTTC. This chain joins TRBV27 and TRBJ1-2; TRBD1 matches at 8 bases. Germline V lookup: CDR1 MNHEY, CDR2 SMNVEV (reference sequence). CDR3 length: 12 amino acids. V lost 3 bases, J lost 8 bases, and 2 bases stayed unmatched.

The chain is built from TRBV7-9 and TRBJ1-2; 11 positions match TRBD1. J was trimmed by 0 bases and V by 4 bases; bases with no gene match: 10. Germline CDR1 reads SEHNR; CDR2 reads FQNEAQ (reference sequence). The CDR3 has 18 amino acids. CDR3 DNA: TGTGCCAGCAGCTCCTGGTCGGACAGGGGGCTTGCTAACTATGGCTACACCTTC. It encodes CASSSWSDRGLANYGYTF.

The chain couples TRBV6-4 to TRBJ2-3; TRBD2 aligns across 9 bases. With 4 bases clipped from V and 4 bases from J, the junction kept 3 bases outside the gene matches. The germline CDR1 and CDR2 sequences are MRHNA and SNTAGT. CDR3 length: 14 amino acids. The CDR3 region is CASSAGTSPDTQYF. The CDR3 bases are TGTGCCAGCAGTGCCGGGACTAGCCCAGATACGCAGTATTTT.

The chain uses TRBV21-1 and TRBJ1-4. TRBV21-1 is reported as a pseudogene. The CDR3 runs to 17 residues. In DNA form, the CDR3 reads TGTGCCAGCAGCATATTGTACTTCGGGACGGATAATGAAAAACTGTTTTTT. Its protein is CASSILYFGTDNEKLFF.

This chain connects TRBV27 to TRBJ2-5; D is unclear. Trimming took off 4 bases at V and 0 bases at J, with 18 bases between the two ends. This CDR3 is 17 amino acids long. Germline CDR1 and CDR2: MNHEY and SMNVEV (reference sequence). The CDR3 DNA is TGTGCCAGCAGTTCAAGACCCACGGACGTATACCAAGAGACCCAGTACTTC. Its protein is CASSSRPTDVYQETQYF.

The V call is TRBV6-4, the J call TRBJ2-2; D is possibly TRBD1 (6 bases). The CDR3 totals 16 residues. Trimming cost V 0 bases and J 1 base, with 9 bases left between them. Germline CDR1 MRHNA, CDR2 SNTAGT. In nucleotides, the CDR3 is TGTGCCAGCAGTGACTCGCCGGGACAGAACACCGGGGAGCTGTTTTTT. It translates to CASSDSPGQNTGELFF.

The chain links TRBV6-1 to TRBJ1-1; no clear D gene. Germline CDR1 and CDR2: MNHNS and SASEGT. Trimming left V 4 bases short and J 0 bases short, with 6 bases between. The CDR3 extends over 13 amino acids. The CDR3: CASSVALNTEAFF. In nucleotides, the CDR3 is TGTGCCAGCAGTGTAGCGTTGAACACTGAAGCTTTCTTT.

This chain joins TRBV5-6 and TRBJ2-7, with TRBD1 identical over 8 bases. The CDR3 runs to 14 residues. Trimming cost V 2 bases and J 3 bases; bases outside gene matches: 4. From germline, CDR1 is SGHDT and CDR2 YYEEEE. The CDR3 region has the DNA TGTGCCAGCAGCTTAGGACAGGGTGGCTACGAGCAGTACTTC. This translates into CASSLGQGGYEQYF.

By sample share, this clone is medium-sized. The rearrangement uses TRBV5-1 and TRBJ2-2; the D gene is possibly TRBD1 (6 bases). CDR1 is SGHRS, CDR2 YFSETQ, per germline. V was trimmed by 2 bases and J by 3 bases, leaving 11 bases between them. The CDR3 sequence is 15 residues long. The CDR3 DNA reads as TGCGCCAGCAGCTTAGGACAGAGTTACACCGGGGAGCTGTTTTTT. It yields the protein CASSLGQSYTGELFF.

The rearrangement uses TRBV19 and TRBJ2-2, with TRBD2 matching 8 bases. Trimming removed 5 bases from V and 11 bases from J; junction bases left unmatched: 7. The germline gives CDR1 LNHDA, CDR2 SQIVND (reference sequence). This CDR3 is 13 amino acids long. As DNA, the CDR3 is TGTGCCAGTAGTCCCAAAGCGGGAGTAGAGCTGTTTTTT. This codes for CASSPKAGVELFF.

The V call is TRBV5-4, the J call TRBJ2-2; D assignment may be TRBD1 or TRBD2 (5 bases each). Germline V gene sequence: CDR1 SGHNT, CDR2 YYREEE (reference sequence). The CDR3 sequence is 16 residues long. Trimming cost V 4 bases and J 3 bases, with 16 bases left between them. The DNA for the CDR3 is TGTGCCAGCAGCCGAACGGGACCGCTCCACACCGGGGAGCTGTTTTTT. Encoded protein: CASSRTGPLHTGELFF. Looking up the rest from reference TRBV5-4 and TRBJ2-2 gives the full variable domain: ETGVTQSPTHLIKTRGQQVTLRCSSQSGHNTVSWYQQALGQGPQFIFQYYREEENGRGNFPPRFSGLQFPNYSSELNVNALELDDSALYLCASSRTGPLHTGELFFGEGSRLTVL.

The table lists this clone with a few counts. The chain is built from TRBV11-3 and TRBJ1-6, with 7 nucleotides matching TRBD1. CDR3 length: 17 residues. Germline CDR1 SGHNT, CDR2 YENEEA. Trimming at V came to 3 bases and at J to 10 bases, leaving 15 bases not matched to a gene. CDR3 in amino acids: CASSLFGADRSRSPLHF. The CDR3 DNA is TGTGCCAGCAGCTTGTTCGGGGCGGACAGGTCACGATCACCCCTCCACTTT.

V is TRBV27 and J is TRBJ2-5; 13 positions agree with TRBD2. CDR1 and CDR2 from the germline V gene are MNHEY and SMNVEV (reference sequence). After removal of 5 bases from V and 10 bases from J, the junction contained 4 bases not matched to a gene. The CDR3 sequence is 13 residues long. CDR3 sequence reads: CASSPGLAGSQYF. DNA for the CDR3: TGTGCCAGCAGTCCGGGACTAGCGGGAAGCCAGTACTTC.

The chain employs TRBV4-1 and TRBJ1-1; 7 bases match TRBD1. The junction had 6 bases not matched to a gene; V was cut back by 4 bases and J by 1 base. The CDR3 sequence is 15 residues long. The V gene's germline CDR1 is MGHRA and CDR2 YSYEKL. CDR3 nucleotides: TGCGCCAGCAGCCCAGGGGGGACGGGGAACACTGAAGCTTTCTTT. Its translation is CASSPGGTGNTEAFF.

The V and J genes are TRBV28 and TRBJ2-7; TRBD2 matches 8 bases. The CDR3 has 16 amino acids. The germline V gene has CDR1 MDHEN and CDR2 SYDVKM. V shed 3 bases and J 0 bases; nucleotides not matched to a gene: 7. CDR3 sequence reads: CASSFPWTSSSYEQYF. In DNA form, the CDR3 reads TGTGCCAGCAGTTTTCCCTGGACTAGCTCCTCCTACGAGCAGTACTTC. Variable domain in full (rest from reference TRBV28 and TRBJ2-7): DVKVTQSSRYLVKRTGEKVFLECVQDMDHENMFWYRQDPGLGLRLIYFSYDVKMKEKGDIPEGYSVSREKKERFSLILESASTNQTSMYLCASSFPWTSSSYEQYFGPGTRLTVT.

This sequence joins TRBV28 and TRBJ2-7; 7 nucleotides agree with TRBD2. The J segment lost 5 bases and the V segment lost 5 bases, leaving 3 bases of the junction unmatched. Germline values: CDR1 MDHEN, CDR2 SYDVKM. CDR3 length equals 12 residues. The DNA of the CDR3 is TGTGCCAGCAGTCTCGGGGGGAACGAGCAGTACTTC. Translation gives CASSLGGNEQYF.

This clone has only a few counts. This chain joins TRBV6-4 and TRBJ2-1; perhaps D is TRBD1 or TRBD2 (7 bases each). V lost 3 bases and J 8 bases, leaving 14 bases between the germline ends. Germline V gene sequence: CDR1 MRHNA, CDR2 SNTAGT. This CDR3 is built from 14 residues. Written as DNA, the CDR3 is TGTGCCAGCAGTGAAGTCAGGGGGGGCGATGAGCAGTTCTTC. This codes for CASSEVRGGDEQFF.